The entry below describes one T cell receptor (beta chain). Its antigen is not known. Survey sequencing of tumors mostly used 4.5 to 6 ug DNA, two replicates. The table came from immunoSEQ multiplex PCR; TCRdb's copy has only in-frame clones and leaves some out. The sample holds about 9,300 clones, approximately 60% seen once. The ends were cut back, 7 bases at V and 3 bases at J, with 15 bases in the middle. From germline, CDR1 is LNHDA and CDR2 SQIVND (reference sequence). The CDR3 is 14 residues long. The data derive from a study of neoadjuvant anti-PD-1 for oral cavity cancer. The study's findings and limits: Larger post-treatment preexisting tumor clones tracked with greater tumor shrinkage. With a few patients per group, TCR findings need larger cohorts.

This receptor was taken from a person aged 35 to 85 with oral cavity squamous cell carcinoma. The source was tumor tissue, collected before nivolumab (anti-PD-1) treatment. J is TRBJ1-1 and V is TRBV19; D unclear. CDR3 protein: CASNERPRHTEAFF. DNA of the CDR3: TGTGCCAGTAATGAGAGGCCAAGGCACACTGAAGCTTTCTTT. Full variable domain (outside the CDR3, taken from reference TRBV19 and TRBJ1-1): DGGITQSPKYLFRKEGQNVTLSCEQNLNHDAMYWYRQDPGQGLRLIYYSQIVNDFQKGDIAEGYSVSREKKESFPLTVTSAQKNPTAFYLCASNERPRHTEAFFGQGTRLTVV.